The next 20 T cell receptor beta chains were all read from a single sample in a study of blood T cell repertoires in COVID-19. Using immunoSEQ multiplex PCR, the repertoire was profiled, and TCRdb retains in-frame clones only, with some absent. The table records about 320,000 clones, roughly nine tenths of them present only once. Sequenced material: PBMCs or T cells enriched from blood (not recorded which). The receptors come from a woman aged 25-40 years who had recovered from COVID-19.

The chain is built from TRBV9 and TRBJ1-5; TRBD1 aligns across 7 bases. Trimming at V came to 3 bases and at J to 0 bases, leaving 0 bases not matched to a gene. The CDR3 is 14 amino acids. In germline, CDR1 is SGDLS, CDR2 YYNGEE. The CDR3 region is CASSGQGSNQPQHF. The CDR3 DNA sequence: TGTGCCAGCAGCGGACAGGGTAGCAATCAGCCCCAGCATTTT.

The genes are TRBV21-1 and TRBJ2-3; the DNA was not compared with TRBD1, the D call given in the table. TRBV21-1 is deemed a pseudogene. The CDR3 contains 15 residues. In DNA, the CDR3 is TGTGCCAGCAGAAAGACAGAACTAAGCACAGATACGCAGTATTTT. Amino acid sequence: CASRKTELSTDTQYF.

This chain uses TRBV30 with TRBJ1-2, with 11 bases identical to TRBD1. The CDR3 contains 16 residues. V dropped 2 bases and J dropped 7; count of bases not matched to a gene: 12. Germline V lookup: CDR1 GTSNPN, CDR2 SVGIG (reference sequence). The CDR3 sequence is CAWSITAGQGASGYTF. The CDR3 DNA is TGTGCCTGGAGTATTACCGCCGGACAGGGGGCCTCTGGCTACACCTTC.

The chain employs TRBV6-2 or TRBV6-3 and TRBJ2-7; D gene ambiguous. The CDR3 is 12 amino acids. Trimming stripped 5 bases from V and 4 bases from J, with 9 bases between. Germline V CDR1 and CDR2: MNHEY, SVGEGT. The CDR3 protein is CASSRQIYEQYF. As DNA, the CDR3 is TGTGCCAGCAGTCGTCAGATTTACGAGCAGTACTTC.

The chain joins TRBV6-5 to TRBJ1-2, with 9 bases aligning to TRBD1. CDR1 and CDR2 (germline): MNHEY, SVGAGI. J lost 4 bases, V lost 5 bases, and 5 bases had no gene match. The CDR3 consists of 14 residues. The CDR3 sequence is CASSRGQGFYGYTF. The CDR3 bases are TGTGCCAGCAGTAGAGGACAGGGGTTCTATGGCTACACCTTC.

The CDR3 DNA is TGTGCCAGCAGGAACAGGGGGCGGAATCCCCTCGAGCAGTACTTC. Protein product: CASRNRGRNPLEQYF. The chain employs TRBV6-5 and TRBJ2-7; 9 bases agree with TRBD1. There are 15 residues in the CDR3. Trimming at V came to 6 bases and at J to 6 bases, leaving 12 bases not matched to a gene. Germline V CDR1 and CDR2: MNHEY, SVGAGI.

This chain connects TRBV30 to TRBJ1-2; D may be TRBD1 (5 bases). Germline CDR1 and CDR2: GTSNPN and SVGIG (reference sequence). CDR3 size: 15 residues. Trimming shortened V by 2 bases and J by 4 bases, and 17 bases separated the two germline ends. The CDR3 DNA sequence: TGTGCCTGGAGTCGGGGGAGGGAATGGATCTATGGCTACACCTTC. Translated: CAWSRGREWIYGYTF.

This clone was picked up a small number of times. The genes are TRBV2 and TRBJ1-5; D is uncertain. Trimming shortened V by 4 bases and J by 0 bases, and 7 bases separated the two germline ends. Germline loops: CDR1 SNHLY, CDR2 FYNNEI. The CDR3 is 14 residues long. CDR3 sequence (DNA): TGTGCCAGCAGTGGCGGCTATAGCAATCAGCCCCAGCATTTT. Translated, it gives CASSGGYSNQPQHF.

This clone was recorded once. The chain has TRBV5-6 and TRBJ1-6; TRBD1 aligns across 11 bases. The CDR3 sequence is 16 residues long. J gave up 7 bases and V 2 bases, and 5 bases lay outside the gene matches. Germline CDR1 and CDR2: SGHDT and YYEEEE. Written as DNA, the CDR3 is TGTGCCAGCAGCTTAGGACAGGGGGCTGGGAATTCACCCCTCCACTTT. This sequence encodes CASSLGQGAGNSPLHF.

This clone occurred a few times. The chain combines TRBV12-5 with TRBJ1-5, with TRBD1 matching over 7 bases. Per germline, CDR1 LGHNT and CDR2 FRNRAP. The length of the CDR3 is 17 residues. Trimming at V came to 0 bases and at J to 0 bases, leaving 5 bases not matched to a gene. The CDR3 loop is CASGLVQGQYSNQPQHF. The CDR3 DNA reads TGTGCTAGTGGTTTGGTACAGGGGCAATATAGCAATCAGCCCCAGCATTTT.

The chain employs TRBV27 and TRBJ1-6; D is unclear. Trimming took off 5 bases at V and 4 bases at J, with 9 bases between the two ends. The CDR3 is 14 residues long. Germline V gene lookup returns CDR1 MNHEY and CDR2 SMNVEV (reference sequence). The CDR3 coding sequence is TGTGCCAGCAGTGACCGCGGTTATAATTCACCCCTCCACTTT. Translation gives CASSDRGYNSPLHF.

This chain connects TRBV6-5 to TRBJ1-1; D unresolved. The CDR3 sequence is 14 residues long. The germline V gene encodes CDR1 MNHEY and CDR2 SVGAGI. Trimming removed 2 bases at V and 2 bases at J, with 9 bases between. The chain's CDR3 is CASSYRQTNTEAFF. DNA of the CDR3: TGTGCCAGCAGTTACCGGCAGACTAACACTGAAGCTTTCTTT.

This clone was detected only a few times. CDR3 DNA sequence: TGCGCCAGCAGCTCGCGGACTAGCGGGGGGCTAAACACCGGGGAGCTGTTTTTT. The encoded protein is CASSSRTSGGLNTGELFF. The chain combines TRBV5-1 with TRBJ2-2; 14 bases agree with TRBD2. V lost 3 bases, J lost 2 bases, and 6 bases stayed unmatched. Germline assignment: CDR1 SGHRS and CDR2 YFSETQ. CDR3 length: 18 residues.

The sample holds a few counts of this clone. The chain combines TRBV2 with TRBJ1-6; a possible D gene is TRBD1 (5 bases). The CDR3 covers 14 residues. The germline V gene has CDR1 SNHLY and CDR2 FYNNEI. V was pared by 8 bases and J by 5 bases, with 13 bases between. This CDR3 is CASQGTRNNSPLHF. For the CDR3, the DNA is TGTGCCAGCCAGGGAACTCGCAATAATTCACCCCTCCACTTT.

Concerning this clone itself: Other nucleotide sequences from this sample produce the same CDR3. The chain uses TRBV29-1 and TRBJ1-1, with D perhaps TRBD1 (6 bases). The CDR3 spans 11 residues. Germline V lookup: CDR1 SQVTM, CDR2 ANQGSEA. Trimming took off 6 bases at V and 1 base at J, with 6 bases between the two ends. CDR3 nucleotide sequence: TGCAGCGTGGACAGGAACACTGAAGCTTTCTTT. Encoded protein: CSVDRNTEAFF.

The chain combines TRBV7-8 with TRBJ1-2, with TRBD1 identical over 7 bases. This CDR3 has 14 amino acids. Germline V gene lookup returns CDR1 SGHVS and CDR2 FQNEAQ. With 2 bases clipped from V and 8 bases from J, the junction kept 8 bases outside the gene matches. Here the CDR3 reads CASSLQQGPRGYTF. As DNA, the CDR3 is TGTGCCAGCAGCTTACAACAGGGGCCAAGGGGCTACACCTTC.

This chain connects TRBV6-5 to TRBJ2-5; D perhaps matches TRBD2 (5 bases). Looked up from germline, CDR1 is MNHEY and CDR2 is SVGAGI. Trimming removed 4 bases from V and 5 bases from J, with 11 bases in between. CDR3 length: 13 amino acids. The CDR3 here is CASSSSGMETQYF. Here the CDR3 DNA reads TGTGCCAGCAGTTCGTCCGGGATGGAGACCCAGTACTTC.

This clone was counted once. The V gene is TRBV2, the J gene TRBJ2-1; 7 bases agree with TRBD1. The CDR3 is 16 residues long. The V segment lost 6 bases and the J segment 0 bases; nucleotides outside the gene matches: 8. Germline lookup yields CDR1 SNHLY and CDR2 FYNNEI. In nucleotides, the CDR3 is TGTGCCAGCAGGGGAAGACAGGGAAACTCCTACAATGAGCAGTTCTTC. It encodes CASRGRQGNSYNEQFF.

The rearrangement links TRBV5-4 to TRBJ1-1, with D maybe TRBD1 (5 bases). Germline lookup yields CDR1 SGHNT and CDR2 YYREEE (reference sequence). The CDR3 has 14 residues. V was shortened by 0 bases and J by 4 bases, with 10 bases between the two germline ends. In DNA, the CDR3 is TGTGCCAGCAGCTTGGGGGGCGCCGGCACTGAAGCTTTCTTT. Translated, it gives CASSLGGAGTEAFF. Based on the CDR3 plus reference TRBV5-4 and TRBJ1-1, the full variable domain is ETGVTQSPTHLIKTRGQQVTLRCSSQSGHNTVSWYQQALGQGPQFIFQYYREEENGRGNFPPRFSGLQFPNYSSELNVNALELDDSALYLCASSLGGAGTEAFFGQGTRLTVV.

The chain joins TRBV19 to TRBJ2-2, with D unresolved. Per germline, CDR1 LNHDA and CDR2 SQIVND (reference sequence). The CDR3 length is 11 residues. Trimming pared 8 bases from V and 4 bases from J, leaving 5 bases between. DNA of the CDR3: TGTGCCAGTTCCATCACCGGGGAGCTGTTTTTT. Translation gives CASSITGELFF.